One sample yielded the 22 T cell receptor beta chains listed below, sequenced in a study of T-cell reconstitution after alpha-beta-depleted transplantation in children. A TCRbeta library incorporating unique molecular identifiers was prepared. TCRdb ran MiXCR on the PCR reads and lists one entry per CDR3 protein. The table records under 350,000 distinct CDR3 sequences, 9.5% to 10% of them present only once. Sequencing was performed on PBMCs from the stem cell graft donor, taken from the stem cell graft. These receptors originate from a human donor who donated a stem cell graft to a child with SCID.

This clonotype was seen at least ten times. The chain carries TRBV6-2 or TRBV6-3 and TRBJ1-1, with D uncertain. Germline V gene sequence: CDR1 MNHEY, CDR2 SVGEGT. Trimming shortened V by 7 bases and J by 2 bases, and 14 bases separated the two germline ends. The CDR3 length is 14 residues. CDR3 in DNA: TGTGCCAGCACTACCGCGCGGGCTAACACTGAAGCTTTCTTT. It is translated as CASTTARANTEAFF.

The genes are TRBV12-3 or TRBV12-4 and TRBJ2-2, with D maybe TRBD1 (5 bases). The CDR3 sequence is 15 residues long. The V gene lost 3 bases and the J gene lost 1 base, with 9 bases spanning the gap. In DNA, the CDR3 is TGTGCCAGCAGTTTTAGACAGCGGAACACCGGGGAGCTGTTTTTT. This codes for CASSFRQRNTGELFF.

This clonotype was counted only a few times. The chain employs TRBV29-1 and TRBJ2-7; no reliable D call. Between the trimmed V and J ends, which lost 2 bases and 6 bases, there was a span of 11 bases. This CDR3 is built from 12 residues. Germline-derived CDR1 and CDR2 are SQVTM and ANQGSEA. This CDR3 reads CSVETTTSEQYF. The CDR3 coding sequence is TGCAGCGTTGAAACGACAACATCCGAGCAGTACTTC.

This clonotype has more than one count but fewer than ten. This rearrangement joins TRBV10-3 to TRBJ1-2, with D hard to call. This CDR3 spans 12 amino acids. Trimming cost V 4 bases and J 6 bases, with 9 bases left between them. Germline CDR1 is ENHRY and CDR2 is SYGVKD. CDR3 sequence (DNA): TGTGCCATCAGTGTTGGGGAGGATGGCTACACCTTC. Translation: CAISVGEDGYTF.

The chain's CDR3 is CAISELTSGGPNEQFF. The CDR3 DNA sequence: TGTGCCATCAGTGAGCTGACTAGCGGGGGGCCTAATGAGCAGTTCTTC. V is TRBV10-3 and J is TRBJ2-1, with 13 bases that match TRBD2. CDR1 is ENHRY and CDR2 is SYGVKD in the germline V gene. V shed 2 bases, J shed 7 bases, and the junction held 5 bases outside the gene matches. The CDR3 has 16 residues.

This clonotype was seen ten or more times. The rearrangement links TRBV5-1 to TRBJ1-1, with D possibly matching TRBD1 (5 bases). Germline loops: CDR1 SGHRS, CDR2 YFSETQ. The CDR3 contains 15 residues. V dropped 0 bases and J dropped 4 bases, with 13 bases sitting between them. The CDR3 loop reads CASSLGGLIFTEAFF. For the CDR3, the DNA is TGCGCCAGCAGCTTGGGGGGACTAATCTTCACTGAAGCTTTCTTT.

This chain connects TRBV12-3 or TRBV12-4 to TRBJ1-3; D might be TRBD1 (6 bases). The CDR3 is made up of 14 amino acids. Trimming left V 2 bases short and J 8 bases short, with 13 bases between. The DNA of the CDR3 is TGTGCCAGCAGTTTATTACAGGGCAGAGACACCATATATTTT. Protein sequence: CASSLLQGRDTIYF.

The chain carries TRBV10-1 and TRBJ2-3; TRBD2 aligns across 7 bases. Germline V CDR1 and CDR2: WNHNN, SYGVQD (reference sequence). CDR3 size: 15 residues. Germline trimming cut 4 bases from V and 1 base from J; bases unmatched to any gene: 5. The CDR3 loop reads CASSGAGVGTDTQYF. The CDR3, as DNA: TGCGCCAGCAGTGGGGCGGGGGTCGGCACAGATACGCAGTATTTT.

Only a few counts were recorded for this clonotype. The rearrangement joins TRBV27 to TRBJ2-2, with D possibly being TRBD1 or TRBD2 (5 bases each). Germline-derived CDR1 and CDR2 are MNHEY and SMNVEV (reference sequence). The CDR3 covers 14 residues. The V end lost 6 bases, the J end lost 6 bases, and 14 bases lay between the germline ends. The chain's CDR3 is CASSTGLGPGELFF. CDR3 in DNA: TGTGCCAGCAGCACGGGGCTAGGCCCCGGGGAGCTGTTTTTT.

This chain connects TRBV6-1 to TRBJ1-6, with TRBD1 matching 7 bases. The junction had 8 bases not matched to a gene; V was cut back by 8 bases and J by 7 bases. Germline V gene data show CDR1 as MNHNS and CDR2 as SASEGT. This CDR3 spans 14 amino acids. CDR3 protein: CASYPGQRNSPLHF. The CDR3 DNA follows: TGTGCCAGCTACCCGGGACAGAGAAATTCACCCCTCCACTTT.

This clonotype is a singleton in its sample. A junction end diverges from the germline sequence, so it may reflect a read error. V is TRBV12-3 or TRBV12-4 and J is TRBJ1-5; 8 nucleotides align to TRBD1. This CDR3 comprises 14 residues. Written as DNA, the CDR3 is TGTGCCAGCAGATCGAACAGGGGGGAACAGCCCCATCATTTT. It encodes CASRSNRGEQPHHF.

For the CDR3, the DNA is TGTGCCAGCAGCCACCTGGCGGGGGAAACATACAATGAGCAGTTCTTC. Translating gives CASSHLAGETYNEQFF. This chain uses TRBV7-2 with TRBJ2-1, with 7 bases fitting TRBD2. Germline CDR1 SGHTA, CDR2 FQGNSA. This CDR3 is 16 amino acids long. The V segment lost 5 bases and the J segment 4 bases; nucleotides outside the gene matches: 11.

This clonotype was observed at least ten times. The chain has TRBV4-1 and TRBJ1-1; D remains ambiguous. Per germline, CDR1 MGHRA and CDR2 YSYEKL. V was trimmed by 4 bases and J by 6 bases, leaving 12 bases between them. The CDR3 runs to 13 residues. The CDR3 nucleotides read TGCGCCAGCAGCCCCTTCGGCGGCGCTGAAGCTTTCTTT. It encodes CASSPFGGAEAFF.

CDR3 amino acids: CASSKGALQETQYF. The CDR3 nucleotides are TGTGCCAGCAGTAAAGGGGCGTTACAAGAGACCCAGTACTTC. This chain uses TRBV6-1 with TRBJ2-5, with a tentative D call TRBD1 (5 bases). From germline, CDR1 is MNHNS and CDR2 SASEGT. With 5 bases removed from V and 2 bases from J, the gap between germline ends came to 12 bases. This CDR3 has 14 amino acids.

In its sample, this clonotype was seen a few times. The rearrangement joins TRBV14 to TRBJ1-4; 7 bases agree with TRBD1. This CDR3 contains 15 residues. Germline V gene data show CDR1 as SGHDN and CDR2 as FVKESK. V trimming: 4 bases; J trimming: 5 bases; junction bases outside the gene matches: 7. The DNA of the CDR3 is TGTGCCAGCAGCCCCAGGACAGGCGGGAATGAAAAACTGTTTTTT. This translates into CASSPRTGGNEKLFF.

V gene TRBV20-1 combines with J gene TRBJ2-5; D is perhaps TRBD1 or TRBD2 (5 bases each). With 3 bases removed from V and 1 base from J, the gap between germline ends came to 6 bases. This CDR3 is 12 amino acids long. Germline values: CDR1 DFQATT, CDR2 SNEGSKA (reference sequence). Here the CDR3 DNA reads TGCAGTGCTAGTGGGGGCCAAGAGACCCAGTACTTC. Translating it yields CSASGGQETQYF.

CDR3 bases: TGTGCCAGCAGCATAAGCGGGGGGAGCTCCTACGAGCAGTACTTC. Translating it yields CASSISGGSSYEQYF. This chain links TRBV7-3 with TRBJ2-7; 9 positions match TRBD2. This CDR3 contains 15 residues. Germline lookup yields CDR1 SGHTA and CDR2 FQGTGA. V trimming: 5 bases; J trimming: 0 bases; junction bases outside the gene matches: 5.

This chain connects TRBV7-9 to TRBJ2-7, with 7 bases lining up with TRBD2. J was trimmed by 5 bases and V by 2 bases; bases with no gene match: 12. This CDR3 is built from 16 residues. Germline V lookup: CDR1 SEHNR, CDR2 FQNEAQ (reference sequence). CDR3 sequence (DNA): TGTGCCAGCAGCTTAACGGGGGGAGGCTTATTCAACGAGCAGTACTTC. This translates into CASSLTGGGLFNEQYF.

This clonotype was observed at least ten times. The chain employs TRBV7-6 and TRBJ2-2, with 7 bases aligning to TRBD2. V lost 3 bases to trimming and J lost 1 base; unmatched junction nucleotides: 2. Per germline, CDR1 SGHVS and CDR2 FNYEAQ. The CDR3 loop spans 15 amino acids. CDR3 coding DNA: TGTGCCAGCAGCTTCGGCGGGGGGAACACCGGGGAGCTGTTTTTT. This codes for CASSFGGGNTGELFF.

This clonotype has a count of ten or more. CDR3 residues: CSASRQLNTGELFF. The CDR3 DNA sequence: TGCAGTGCTAGTAGGCAATTGAACACCGGGGAGCTGTTTTTT. V gene TRBV20-1 combines with J gene TRBJ2-2, with no clear D. The ends were cut back, 3 bases at V and 1 base at J, with 9 bases in the middle. The CDR3 consists of 14 residues. CDR1 is DFQATT, CDR2 SNEGSKA, per germline (reference sequence).

This sequence joins TRBV6-1 and TRBJ1-2; 7 bases are shared with TRBD1. In germline, CDR1 is MNHNS, CDR2 SASEGT. Unmatched junction bases numbered 4, after V lost 2 bases and J lost 7 bases. CDR3 length: 13 amino acids. The CDR3 nucleotides are TGTGCCAGCAGTGAAATCAGGGGGACTGGCTACACCTTC. Protein: CASSEIRGTGYTF.

The gene calls are TRBV7-2 and TRBJ2-3; D uncertain. Germline V gene lookup returns CDR1 SGHTA and CDR2 FQGNSA. V gave up 2 bases and J gave up 0 bases, with 9 bases separating them. The CDR3 has 15 residues. The CDR3 region has the DNA TGTGCCAGCAGCTTATCATTCTCTAGCACAGATACGCAGTATTTT. Its translation: CASSLSFSSTDTQYF. Supplemented by reference TRBV7-2 and TRBJ2-3, the full variable domain reads GAGVSQSPSNKVTEKGKDVELRCDPISGHTALYWYRQSLGQGLEFLIYFQGNSAPDKSGLPSDRFSAERTGGSVSTLTIQRTQQEDSAVYLCASSLSFSSTDTQYFGPGTRLTVL.